This TCR beta chain is from a study of regulatory T cells in long-lasting Graves disease. Study at large: Antithyroid drugs had been given to newly diagnosed Graves' patients for under 3 months.

The CDR3 is 13 amino acids. The germline V and J ends were trimmed by 7 bases and 5 bases, with 17 bases remaining between them. Germline V gene lookup returns CDR1 SQVTM and CDR2 ANQGSEA. Sample time point: newly diagnosed GD, antithyroid drugs for less than 3 months. Making the TCR library involved RNA that had been extracted from PBMCs. There are many counts of this clonotype. Its specificity is unknown. The study's findings and limits: Clonotypes that were public and shared totalled 2,741 in persistent patients versus about 1,000 in new patients.

Libraries of TCR beta came from iRepertoire HTBI primers plus Arm-PCR of CDR3 regions. TCRdb re-called the multiplex PCR reads through MiXCR, storing one row per CDR3 protein. The data show around 250,000 distinct CDR3 sequences, about 17% seen once. The data were also submitted as part of a second study, on T cells in Graves' hyperthyroidism and ophthalmopathy. From that report: Stable hyperthyroidism: no ophthalmopathy progression over 18 months of follow-up.

The receptor comes from a woman in her 30s with Graves disease. The sample here was peripheral blood mononuclear cells (PBMCs), taken at new diagnosis, from a patient treated with antithyroid drugs. This chain links TRBV29-1 with TRBJ1-1; D possibly corresponds to TRBD1 (6 bases). The CDR3 sequence is CSAQTGAGTEAFF. The CDR3 bases are TGCAGCGCCCAAACGGGGGCAGGGACTGAAGCTTTCTTT.